Sequencing of this T cell receptor beta chain was carried out in a study of shared clonotypes between healthy human individuals. It was across several immunoSEQ plates that each subset's genomic DNA was evenly split. TCRdb keeps only in-frame clones here, not all; method: immunoSEQ multiplex PCR. The sample carries some 1,100,000 clones, approximately 80% recorded once. Germline CDR1 is DFQATT and CDR2 is SNEGSKA (reference sequence). The CDR3 runs to 11 residues. Trimming cost V 3 bases and J 4 bases, with 6 bases left between them. In this sample, this clone turned up a few times. This clonotype was obtained from a man between 18 and 35 years old in good health. Some clones in this sample may be carry-over from other donors' samples. V usage is TRBV20-1 and J usage is TRBJ1-2; no definite D call. The sequencing input was memory CD4+ T cells from PBMCs. Sample subset: CD45RA-negative fraction. The CDR3 coding sequence is TGCAGTGCTAGTGTGTCCTATGGCTACACCTTC. This translates into CSASVSYGYTF.